This is a list of T cell receptor beta chains from one sample in a study of cytomegalovirus exposure and HLA in healthy donors. TCRdb's table, derived via immunoSEQ multiplex PCR, lists solely in-frame clones and lacks some. The data hold roughly 190,000 clones, with 75% to 85% observed a single time. The sequencing sample was made of PBMCs. All receptors derive from a girl aged 5 to 17 in good health and CMV-seropositive. The conserved cysteine and the conserved F or W are not part of the CDR3 here. Fields, in order: J gene, V gene, CDR3 protein.

TRBJ2-5 TRBV4-3 ASSQVWTSQETQY
TRBJ2-7 TRBV25-1 ASSERGIRPDYEQY
TRBJ1-3 TRBV2 ASTVGGGLSGNTIY
TRBJ1-1 TRBV7-9 ASSWIRGRDEAF
TRBJ1-1 TRBV7-8 ASSLNQGIFGNTEAF
TRBJ2-1 TRBV7-8 ASSLVLFDEQF
TRBJ2-7 TRBV27 ASSGQLLSIYEQY
TRBJ2-7 TRBV11-3 ASSRGLSSYEQY
TRBJ2-7 TRBV6-6 AGGESSYEQY
TRBJ1-1 TRBV14 ASSRDRGPLSDTEAF
TRBJ2-5 TRBV7-6 ASSPGGTLETQY
TRBJ2-7 TRBV5-6 ASSLAGGGAYEQY
TRBJ1-2 TRBV7-9 ASSIPVDGAGYT
TRBJ2-3 TRBV9 ASSVGGRGAVWDTDTQY
TRBJ2-3 TRBV18 ASSPPIIAVTSTDTQY
TRBJ2-5 TRBV7-8 ASSSSTGSQGETQY
TRBJ2-5 TRBV4-2 ASSQDPSQETQY
TRBJ1-5 TRBV28 ASTSRDQPQH
TRBJ2-5 TRBV6-1 ASKKEVASVETQY
TRBJ2-5 TRBV9 ASSGFGGGPQETQY
TRBJ2-7 TRBV2 ASRREGRGNYEQY
TRBJ1-2 TRBV6-5 ASSYSSGQNYGYT
TRBJ1-1 TRBV15 ATSRYSNTEAF
TRBJ1-1 TRBV16 ASSQGQGGTEAF
TRBJ2-5 TRBV7-9 ASSLERRGGETQY
TRBJ2-7 TRBV6-1 ASRNDRGTLRQY
TRBJ2-7 TRBV5-1 ASSPDWYEQY
TRBJ2-5 TRBV12-5 ASGPIARGSQETQY
TRBJ1-1 TRBV5-8 ASSLGTGTMNTEAF
TRBJ2-2 TRBV6-5 ASSYWHRGGTGELF
TRBJ2-1 TRBV30 AWSVLGGGDNEQF
TRBJ1-6 TRBV4-2 APPPIRSSHNSPLH
TRBJ2-3 TRBV4-2 ASSQRRAGGPSDTQY
TRBJ2-7 TRBV19 ASSTPGAVYEQY
TRBJ2-3 TRBV6-6 ASTKAGGTDTQY